This TCR beta chain was sequenced during a study of T cell responses to AZD1222 COVID-19 vaccine. Study conclusions and caveats: Among the donors, most were white British and more were female, and clonal diversity was possibly underestimated. Nearly half of the spike-specific TCRs reportedly recognize variant regions that carry no mutations.

For this clone: The antigen remains unidentified.

Germline V lookup: CDR1 GTSNPN, CDR2 SVGIG (reference sequence). This CDR3 has 11 amino acids. Trimming stripped 2 bases from V and 6 bases from J, with 7 bases between. Method: immunoSEQ multiplex PCR; TCRdb's copy keeps in-frame clones and lacks some. The repertoire consists of approximately 200,000 clones, with around 93% occurring once and the leading ten covering about 9.2%. This chain joins TRBV30 and TRBJ1-1; D gene ambiguous. Specimen: peripheral blood, collected on day 0 of AZD1222 vaccination. This TCR came from an adult in good health. CDR3 residues: CAWSPGPEAFF. The CDR3 DNA reads TGTGCCTGGAGTCCCGGGCCTGAAGCTTTCTTT.